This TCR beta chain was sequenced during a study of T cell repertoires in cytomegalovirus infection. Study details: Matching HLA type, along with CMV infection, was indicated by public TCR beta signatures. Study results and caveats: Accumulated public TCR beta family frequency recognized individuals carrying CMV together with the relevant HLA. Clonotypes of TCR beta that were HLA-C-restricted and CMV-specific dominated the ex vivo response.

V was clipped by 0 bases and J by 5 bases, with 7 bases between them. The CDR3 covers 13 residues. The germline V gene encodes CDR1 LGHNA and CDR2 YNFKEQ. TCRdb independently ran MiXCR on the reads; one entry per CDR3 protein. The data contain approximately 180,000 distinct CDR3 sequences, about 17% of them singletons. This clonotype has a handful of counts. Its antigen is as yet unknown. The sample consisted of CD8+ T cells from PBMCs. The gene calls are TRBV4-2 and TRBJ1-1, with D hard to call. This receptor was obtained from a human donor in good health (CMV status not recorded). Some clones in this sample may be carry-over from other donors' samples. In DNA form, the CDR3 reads TGTGCCAGCAGCCAAGAAGGAGGGACTGAAGCTTTCTTT. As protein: CASSQEGGTEAFF.